The next 13 T cell receptor beta chains were all read from a single sample in a study of T cell repertoires in cytomegalovirus infection. TCRdb redid the calling of the reads with MiXCR, one entry per CDR3 protein. The sample records 200,000 or so distinct CDR3 sequences, approximately 28% being singletons. Source material: PBMCs. These receptors all come from a human donor in good health (CMV status not recorded). Some clones in this sample may be carry-over from other donors' samples.

This clonotype was seen more than once but under ten times. J is TRBJ2-7 and V is TRBV6-2 or TRBV6-3; D is uncertain. The germline V gene has CDR1 MNHEY and CDR2 SVGEGT. This CDR3 spans 14 amino acids. Trimming removed 7 bases from V and 1 base from J, with 14 bases in between. The CDR3 reads CASTQETDSYEQYF. The CDR3 DNA reads TGTGCCAGCACCCAAGAGACGGATTCCTACGAGCAGTACTTC.

The chain joins TRBV12-5 to TRBJ2-5; the match to TRBD2 covers 7 bases. This CDR3 has 14 amino acids. From germline, CDR1 is LGHNT and CDR2 FRNRAP. V shed 7 bases and J 1 base; nucleotides not matched to a gene: 6. The CDR3 DNA is TGTGCTAGTGCCCCGTGGGAGGGCCAAGAGACCCAGTACTTC. It yields the protein CASAPWEGQETQYF.

This chain joins TRBV2 and TRBJ2-3; maybe TRBD1 (6 bases). This CDR3 contains 14 residues. CDR1 SNHLY and CDR2 FYNNEI come from the germline V gene. V was shortened by 11 bases and J by 2 bases, with 17 bases between the two germline ends. The CDR3: CALKQGFSTDTQYF. The CDR3 region has the DNA TGTGCCTTGAAACAGGGTTTCTCCACAGATACGCAGTATTTT.

This clonotype showed up just a few times. This sequence joins TRBV19 and TRBJ1-2, with 8 bases matching TRBD1. CDR3 length equals 16 residues. With V trimmed by 7 bases and J by 5 bases, 15 bases remained unmatched. The germline V gene has CDR1 LNHDA and CDR2 SQIVND (reference sequence). The CDR3 sequence is CASTPRLQGARYGYTF. CDR3 DNA: TGTGCCAGTACCCCCCGGCTCCAGGGGGCGCGGTATGGCTACACCTTC. Looking up the rest from reference TRBV19 and TRBJ1-2 gives the full variable domain: DGGITQSPKYLFRKEGQNVTLSCEQNLNHDAMYWYRQDPGQGLRLIYYSQIVNDFQKGDIAEGYSVSREKKESFPLTVTSAQKNPTAFYLCASTPRLQGARYGYTFGSGTRLTVV.

The chain has TRBV9 and TRBJ1-1; D remains unclear. Germline V gives CDR1 SGDLS, CDR2 YYNGEE. V shed 7 bases and J shed 2 bases, with 9 bases lying between them. The CDR3 loop spans 12 amino acids. The DNA of the CDR3 is TGTGCCAGCGGGTACGGTAACACTGAAGCTTTCTTT. Residues: CASGYGNTEAFF.

This clonotype has only a few counts. J is TRBJ1-1 and V is TRBV7-9, with D possibly TRBD1 on 6 matching bases. Germline CDR1 and CDR2: SEHNR and FQNEAQ (reference sequence). This CDR3 is 14 amino acids long. V gave up 2 bases and J gave up 2 bases, with 9 bases separating them. The CDR3 sequence is CASSLTGINTEAFF. The CDR3 bases are TGTGCCAGCAGCTTAACAGGGATAAACACTGAAGCTTTCTTT.

This clonotype was recorded a few times. Here the CDR3 reads CASSFGRDRERYF. Here the CDR3 DNA reads TGTGCCAGCAGCTTCGGCCGGGACAGAGAGAGATATTTT. V is TRBV7-2 and J is TRBJ1-3; 7 positions agree with TRBD1. This CDR3 spans 13 amino acids. Germline CDR1 reads SGHTA; CDR2 reads FQGNSA. The V segment lost 3 bases and the J segment 15 bases; nucleotides outside the gene matches: 11. The full variable domain, its missing parts supplied by reference TRBV7-2 and TRBJ1-3, is GAGVSQSPSNKVTEKGKDVELRCDPISGHTALYWYRQSLGQGLEFLIYFQGNSAPDKSGLPSDRFSAERTGGSVSTLTIQRTQQEDSAVYLCASSFGRDRERYFGEGSWLTVV.

This clonotype came up a few times. The rearrangement uses TRBV10-3 and TRBJ1-1, with TRBD1 matching over 7 bases. There are 14 residues in the CDR3. Germline V CDR1 and CDR2: ENHRY, SYGVKD. V gave up 5 bases and J gave up 4 bases; unmatched junction bases: 7. DNA of the CDR3: TGTGCCATCAGTTTTCAAACAGGGGTCACTGAAGCTTTCTTT. Translated: CAISFQTGVTEAFF.

The rearrangement links TRBV29-1 to TRBJ2-3, with 9 bases aligning to TRBD2. CDR3 length: 14 residues. Trimming removed 8 bases from V and 6 bases from J; junction bases left unmatched: 12. From germline, CDR1 is SQVTM and CDR2 ANQGSEA. The CDR3, as DNA: TGCAGCTCCGGGCGGGGGGGGCCGACGGATACGCAGTATTTT. Its translation: CSSGRGGPTDTQYF.

This clonotype was counted many times. This chain links TRBV7-2 with TRBJ2-7, with 11 bases matching TRBD2. CDR3 length: 15 amino acids. Germline values: CDR1 SGHTA, CDR2 FQGNSA. V was pared by 2 bases and J by 3 bases, with 3 bases of the junction left unmatched. CDR3 loop: CASSLSLAGGYEQYF. CDR3 sequence (DNA): TGTGCCAGCAGCTTATCCCTAGCGGGGGGCTACGAGCAGTACTTC.

This clonotype was observed a few times. Its ends do not fully match the called genes, so a read error is possible. The rearrangement joins TRBV12-3 or TRBV12-4 to TRBJ1-4; 7 bases match TRBD1. The CDR3 loop spans 15 amino acids. The CDR3 loop reads CASSLVGSGGEELFF. Here the CDR3 DNA reads TGTGCCAGCAGTTTGGTTGGGTCAGGGGGTGAAGAACTGTTTTTT.

V gene TRBV10-3 combines with J gene TRBJ2-6; D remains ambiguous. Germline CDR1 reads ENHRY; CDR2 reads SYGVKD. Trimming shortened V by 8 bases and J by 2 bases, and 4 bases separated the two germline ends. The CDR3 extends over 12 amino acids. The CDR3 DNA reads as TGTGCCATCTCTCCTGGGGCCAACGTCCTGACTTTC. Amino acid sequence: CAISPGANVLTF.

The sample holds a few counts of this clonotype. At one end, the junction sequence differs from germline, possibly due to a read error. The CDR3 is CASSPTSF. The CDR3 nucleotides are TGTGCCAGCAGTCCCACATCTTTT. V and J are TRBV12-3 or TRBV12-4 and TRBJ1-1; D not resolved. The length of the CDR3 is 8 residues.